A selection of T cell receptor beta chains follows, all from one sample in a study of cytomegalovirus exposure and HLA in healthy donors. Data came from immunoSEQ multiplex PCR; TCRdb stores just in-frame clones and leaves some out. The profile shows almost 80,000 clones, 67% of them singletons. The sample was PBMCs. These receptors came from a woman aged 45-60 years in good health and CMV-seropositive. The CDR3 runs from the conserved cysteine through the conserved F or W. Each record gives: clone size, V gene, D gene, J gene, CDR3 protein, CDR3 DNA. The D gene is left open where the match is weak. Only part of the rows carry a size: once, few, many, or a class if the clone is expanded.

few	TRBV18	TRBD1	TRBJ1-5	CASSPQGQGISNQPQHF	TGTGCCAGCTCACCCCAGGGACAGGGGATTAGCAATCAGCCCCAGCATTTT
few	TRBV28	-	TRBJ1-5	CATLSRLGSNQPQHF	TGTGCCACCTTAAGTCGACTTGGGAGCAATCAGCCCCAGCATTTT
-	TRBV29-1	-	TRBJ2-5	CSVEEGVETQYF	TGCAGCGTTGAAGAAGGGGTGGAGACCCAGTACTTC
-	TRBV7-2	-	TRBJ1-5	CASSLVQGSNQPQHF	TGTGCCAGCAGCTTAGTGCAGGGCAGCAATCAGCCCCAGCATTTT
few	TRBV6-1	-	TRBJ2-5	CASSESRVQETQYF	TGTGCCAGCAGTGAATCTCGAGTTCAAGAGACCCAGTACTTC
-	TRBV29-1	TRBD1	TRBJ2-1	CSVPYRGPFNEQFF	TGCAGCGTTCCATACAGGGGGCCATTTAATGAGCAGTTCTTC
-	TRBV5-6	TRBD2	TRBJ2-5	CASSLAGLAGGQSETQYF	TGTGCCAGCAGCTTGGCGGGACTAGCGGGGGGGCAGAGTGAGACCCAGTACTTC
-	TRBV11-2	TRBD1	TRBJ2-5	CASSHGTGGRRETQYF	TGTGCCAGCAGCCACGGGACAGGGGGCCGGCGAGAGACCCAGTACTTC
few	TRBV7-5	-	TRBJ1-5	CARRKTALSQPQHF	TGTGCCAGAAGGAAAACAGCACTCAGTCAGCCCCAGCATTTT
-	TRBV10-3	-	TRBJ2-2	CAISTEPGGQAGELFF	TGTGCCATCAGTACCGAACCCGGGGGTCAGGCCGGGGAGCTGTTTTTT
-	TRBV11-3	-	TRBJ1-3	CASSFGHFSGNTIYF	TGTGCCAGCAGCTTCGGACACTTCTCTGGAAACACCATATATTTT
-	TRBV9	-	TRBJ1-1	CASSVESGRNTEAFF	TGTGCCAGCAGCGTAGAATCTGGGAGGAACACTGAAGCTTTCTTT
-	TRBV19	TRBD2	TRBJ2-1	CASRTSGGVGNEQFF	TGTGCCAGTAGGACTAGCGGGGGGGTCGGCAATGAGCAGTTCTTC
once	TRBV11-2	TRBD1	TRBJ2-7	CASRRTGILHEQYF	TGTGCCAGCAGAAGGACAGGGATTTTGCACGAGCAGTACTTC
once	TRBV10-3	TRBD1	TRBJ1-5	CAITWDRLQSRPQHF	TGTGCCATCACGTGGGACAGACTGCAATCACGGCCCCAGCATTTT
few	TRBV5-1	-	TRBJ1-2	CASSLFGGTNYGYTF	TGCGCCAGCAGCTTGTTTGGGGGCACTAACTATGGCTACACCTTC
-	TRBV9	TRBD2	TRBJ2-1	CASSVRSSGGGKREQFF	TGTGCCAGCAGCGTAAGGTCTAGCGGGGGGGGTAAGCGGGAGCAGTTCTTC
-	TRBV7-2	-	TRBJ1-3	CASSSNGYTIYF	TGTGCCAGCAGCTCTAACGGGTACACCATATATTTT
-	TRBV19	TRBD1	TRBJ1-3	CASTGTGGNTIYF	TGTGCCAGCACCGGGACAGGGGGAAACACCATATATTTT
few	TRBV19	-	TRBJ1-1	CASSIGPGADTEAFF	TGTGCCAGTAGTATAGGTCCAGGGGCCGACACTGAAGCTTTCTTT